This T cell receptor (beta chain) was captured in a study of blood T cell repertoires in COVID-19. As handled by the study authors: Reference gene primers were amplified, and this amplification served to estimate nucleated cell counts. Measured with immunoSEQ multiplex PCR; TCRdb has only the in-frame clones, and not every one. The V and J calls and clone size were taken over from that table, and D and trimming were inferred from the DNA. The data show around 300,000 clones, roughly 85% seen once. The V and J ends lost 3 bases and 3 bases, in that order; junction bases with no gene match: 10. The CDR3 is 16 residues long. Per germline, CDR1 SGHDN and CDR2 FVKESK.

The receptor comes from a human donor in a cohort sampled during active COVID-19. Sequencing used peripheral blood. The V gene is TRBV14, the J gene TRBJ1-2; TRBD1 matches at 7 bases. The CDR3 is CASSQQPGQGDYGYTF. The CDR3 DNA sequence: TGTGCCAGCAGCCAGCAGCCAGGGCAGGGGGACTATGGCTACACCTTC.